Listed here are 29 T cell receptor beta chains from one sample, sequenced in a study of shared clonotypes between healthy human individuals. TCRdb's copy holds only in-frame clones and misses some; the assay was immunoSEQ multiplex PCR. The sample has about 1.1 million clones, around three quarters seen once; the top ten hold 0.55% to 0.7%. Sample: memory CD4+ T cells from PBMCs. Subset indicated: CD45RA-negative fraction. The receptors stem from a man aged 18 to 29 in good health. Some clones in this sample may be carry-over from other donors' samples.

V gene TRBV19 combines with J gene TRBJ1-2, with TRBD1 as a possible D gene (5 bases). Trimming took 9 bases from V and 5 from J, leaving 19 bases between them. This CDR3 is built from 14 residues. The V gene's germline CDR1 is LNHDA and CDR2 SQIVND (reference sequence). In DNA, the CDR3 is TGTGCCAGCGGGGTTTCGCAGGGTCGATATGGCTACACCTTC. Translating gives CASGVSQGRYGYTF.

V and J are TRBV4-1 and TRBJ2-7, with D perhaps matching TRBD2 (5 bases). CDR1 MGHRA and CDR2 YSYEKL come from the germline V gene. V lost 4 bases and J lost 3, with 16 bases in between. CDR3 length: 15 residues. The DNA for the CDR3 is TGCGCCAGCAGCCGCCTCCCTGGACTTGGCTACGAGCAGTACTTC. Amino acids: CASSRLPGLGYEQYF.

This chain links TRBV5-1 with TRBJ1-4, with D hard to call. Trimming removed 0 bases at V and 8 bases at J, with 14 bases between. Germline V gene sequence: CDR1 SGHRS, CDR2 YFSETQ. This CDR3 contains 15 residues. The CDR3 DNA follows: TGCGCCAGCAGCTTGGAACTACAGCAGCACGAAAAACTGTTTTTT. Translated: CASSLELQQHEKLFF.

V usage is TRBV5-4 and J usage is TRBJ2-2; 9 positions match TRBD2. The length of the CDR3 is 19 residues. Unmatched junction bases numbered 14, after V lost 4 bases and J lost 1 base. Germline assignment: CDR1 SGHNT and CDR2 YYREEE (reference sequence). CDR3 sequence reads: CASSAISGSSRRNTGELFF. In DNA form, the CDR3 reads TGTGCCAGCAGCGCAATTAGCGGGAGTTCTCGACGGAACACCGGGGAGCTGTTTTTT.

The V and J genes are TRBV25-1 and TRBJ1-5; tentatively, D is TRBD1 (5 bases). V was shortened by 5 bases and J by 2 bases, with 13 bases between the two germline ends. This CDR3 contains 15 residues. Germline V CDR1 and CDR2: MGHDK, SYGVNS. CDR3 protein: CASSPAGMGNQPQHF. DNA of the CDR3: TGTGCCAGCAGTCCCGCAGGGATGGGCAATCAGCCCCAGCATTTT.

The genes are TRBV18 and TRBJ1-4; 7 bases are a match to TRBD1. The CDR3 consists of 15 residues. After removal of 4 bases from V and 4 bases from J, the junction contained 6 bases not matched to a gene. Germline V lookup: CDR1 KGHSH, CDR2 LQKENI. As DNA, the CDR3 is TGTGCCAGCTCACGCCCGGGACAGTATAATGAAAAACTGTTTTTT. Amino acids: CASSRPGQYNEKLFF.

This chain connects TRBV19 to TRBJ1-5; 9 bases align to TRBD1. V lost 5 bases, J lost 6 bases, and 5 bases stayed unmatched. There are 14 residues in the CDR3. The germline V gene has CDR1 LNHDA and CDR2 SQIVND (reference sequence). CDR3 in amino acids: CASSPGTGIQPQHF. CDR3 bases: TGTGCCAGTAGTCCCGGGACAGGGATTCAGCCCCAGCATTTT. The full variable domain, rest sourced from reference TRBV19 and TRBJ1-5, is DGGITQSPKYLFRKEGQNVTLSCEQNLNHDAMYWYRQDPGQGLRLIYYSQIVNDFQKGDIAEGYSVSREKKESFPLTVTSAQKNPTAFYLCASSPGTGIQPQHFGDGTRLSIL.

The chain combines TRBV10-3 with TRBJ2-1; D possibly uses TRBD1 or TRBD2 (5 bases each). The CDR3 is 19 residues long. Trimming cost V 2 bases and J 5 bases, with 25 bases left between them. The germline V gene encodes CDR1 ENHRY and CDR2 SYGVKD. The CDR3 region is CAISELTHSLAGAHNEQFF. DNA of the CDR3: TGTGCCATCAGTGAGCTTACACACAGTTTAGCCGGGGCGCACAATGAGCAGTTCTTC.

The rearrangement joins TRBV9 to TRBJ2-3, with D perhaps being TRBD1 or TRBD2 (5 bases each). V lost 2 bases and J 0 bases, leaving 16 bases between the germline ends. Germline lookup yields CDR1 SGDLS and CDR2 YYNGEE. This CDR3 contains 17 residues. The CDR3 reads CASSVGPEQTSTDTQYF. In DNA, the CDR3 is TGTGCCAGCAGCGTGGGACCAGAGCAAACCAGCACAGATACGCAGTATTTT.

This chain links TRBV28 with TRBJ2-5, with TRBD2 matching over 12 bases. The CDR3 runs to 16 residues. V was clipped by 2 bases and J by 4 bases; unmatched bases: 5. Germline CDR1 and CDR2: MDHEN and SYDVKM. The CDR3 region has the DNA TGTGCCAGCAGTTTAGGGCTAGCGGGAGGGGGAGAGACCCAGTACTTC. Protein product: CASSLGLAGGGETQYF.

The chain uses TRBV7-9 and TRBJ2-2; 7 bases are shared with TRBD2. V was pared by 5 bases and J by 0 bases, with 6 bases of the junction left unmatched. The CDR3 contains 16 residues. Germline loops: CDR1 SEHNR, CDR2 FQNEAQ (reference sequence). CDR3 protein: CASSLLAPTNTGELFF. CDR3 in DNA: TGTGCCAGCAGCCTACTAGCGCCTACGAACACCGGGGAGCTGTTTTTT.

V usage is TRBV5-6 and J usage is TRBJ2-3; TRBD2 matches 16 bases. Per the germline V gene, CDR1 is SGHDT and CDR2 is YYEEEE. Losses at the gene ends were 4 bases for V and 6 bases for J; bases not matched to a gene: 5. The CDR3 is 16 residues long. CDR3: CASSLGTSGRGDTQYF. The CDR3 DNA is TGTGCCAGCAGCCTTGGGACTAGCGGGAGGGGCGATACGCAGTATTTT.

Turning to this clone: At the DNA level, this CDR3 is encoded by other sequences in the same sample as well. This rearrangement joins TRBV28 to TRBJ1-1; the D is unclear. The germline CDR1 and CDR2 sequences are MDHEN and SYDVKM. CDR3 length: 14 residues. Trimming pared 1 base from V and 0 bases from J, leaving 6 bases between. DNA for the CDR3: TGTGCCAGCAGTTTATCTGGACTGAACACTGAAGCTTTCTTT. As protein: CASSLSGLNTEAFF.

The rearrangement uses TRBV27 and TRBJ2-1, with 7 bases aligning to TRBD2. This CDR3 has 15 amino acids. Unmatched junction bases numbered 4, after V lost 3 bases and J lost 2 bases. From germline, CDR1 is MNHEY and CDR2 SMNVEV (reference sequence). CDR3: CASSFSGGTYNEQFF. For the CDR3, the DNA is TGTGCCAGCAGTTTCTCGGGAGGAACCTACAATGAGCAGTTCTTC.

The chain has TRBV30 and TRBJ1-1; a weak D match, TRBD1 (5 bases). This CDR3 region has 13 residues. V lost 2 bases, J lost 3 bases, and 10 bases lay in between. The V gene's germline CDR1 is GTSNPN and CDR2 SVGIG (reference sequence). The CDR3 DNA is TGTGCCTGGAGTACCGGGGGATACACTGAAGCTTTCTTT. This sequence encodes CAWSTGGYTEAFF.

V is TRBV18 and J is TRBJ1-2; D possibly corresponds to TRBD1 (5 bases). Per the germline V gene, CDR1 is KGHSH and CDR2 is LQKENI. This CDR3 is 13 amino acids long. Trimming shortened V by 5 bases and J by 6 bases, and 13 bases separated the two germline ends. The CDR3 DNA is TGTGCCAGCTCAACCAGGGAAGCGGATGGCTACACCTTC. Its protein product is CASSTREADGYTF.

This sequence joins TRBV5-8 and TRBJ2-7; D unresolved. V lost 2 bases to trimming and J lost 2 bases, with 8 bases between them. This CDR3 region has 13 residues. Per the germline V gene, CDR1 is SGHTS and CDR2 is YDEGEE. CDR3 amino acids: CASSFGRTYEQYF. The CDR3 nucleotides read TGTGCCAGCAGCTTCGGGCGGACCTACGAGCAGTACTTC.

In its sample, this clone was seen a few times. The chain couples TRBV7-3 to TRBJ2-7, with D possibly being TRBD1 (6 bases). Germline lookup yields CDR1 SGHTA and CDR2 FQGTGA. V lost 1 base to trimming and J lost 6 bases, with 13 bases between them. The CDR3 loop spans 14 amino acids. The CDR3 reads CASSLNRDVPEQYF. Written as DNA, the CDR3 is TGTGCCAGCAGCTTAAACAGGGATGTACCCGAGCAGTACTTC. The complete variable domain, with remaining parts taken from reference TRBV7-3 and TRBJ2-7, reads GAGVSQTPSNKVTEKGKYVELRCDPISGHTALYWYRQSLGQGPEFLIYFQGTGAADDSGLPNDRFFAVRPEGSVSTLKIQRTERGDSAVYLCASSLNRDVPEQYFGPGTRLTVT.

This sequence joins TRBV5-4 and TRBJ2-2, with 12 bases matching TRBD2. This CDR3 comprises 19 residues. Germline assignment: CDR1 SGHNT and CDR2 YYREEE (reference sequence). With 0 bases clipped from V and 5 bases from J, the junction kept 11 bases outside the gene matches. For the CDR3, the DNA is TGTGCCAGCAGCTTGGGTTTGACTAGCGGGAGAGCGGGGACCGGGGAGCTGTTTTTT. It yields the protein CASSLGLTSGRAGTGELFF.

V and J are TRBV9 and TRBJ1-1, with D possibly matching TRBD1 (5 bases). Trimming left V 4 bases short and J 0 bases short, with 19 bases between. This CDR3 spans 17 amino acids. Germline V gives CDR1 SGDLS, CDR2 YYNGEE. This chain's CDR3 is CASSPGPPDGLNTEAFF. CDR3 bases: TGTGCCAGCAGCCCAGGGCCCCCGGACGGCCTGAACACTGAAGCTTTCTTT.

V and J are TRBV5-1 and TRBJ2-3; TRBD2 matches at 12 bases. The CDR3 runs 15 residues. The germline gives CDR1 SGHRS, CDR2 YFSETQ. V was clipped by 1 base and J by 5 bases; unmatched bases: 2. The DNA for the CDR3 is TGCGCCAGCAGCTTGAGGGGACTAGCGGGAGATACGCAGTATTTT. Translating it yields CASSLRGLAGDTQYF.

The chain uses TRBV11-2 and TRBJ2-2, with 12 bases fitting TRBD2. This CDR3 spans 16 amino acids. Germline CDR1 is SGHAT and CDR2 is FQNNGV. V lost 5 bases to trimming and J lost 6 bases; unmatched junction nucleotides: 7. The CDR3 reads CASSGLAGKRAGELFF. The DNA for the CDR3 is TGTGCCAGCAGCGGACTAGCGGGAAAGCGGGCCGGGGAGCTGTTTTTT.

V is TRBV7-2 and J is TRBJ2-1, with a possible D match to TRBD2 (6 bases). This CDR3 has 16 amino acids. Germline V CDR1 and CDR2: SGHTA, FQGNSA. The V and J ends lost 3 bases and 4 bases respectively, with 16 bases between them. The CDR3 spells CASSFLVGTLYNEQFF. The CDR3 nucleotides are TGTGCCAGCAGCTTCCTGGTAGGGACTCTTTACAATGAGCAGTTCTTC.

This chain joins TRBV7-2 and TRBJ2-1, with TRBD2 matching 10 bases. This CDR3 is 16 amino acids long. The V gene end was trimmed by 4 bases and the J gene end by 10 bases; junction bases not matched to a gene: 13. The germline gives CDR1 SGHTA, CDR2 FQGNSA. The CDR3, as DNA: TGTGCCAGCAGCTCCTGGCGCAGCGGGAGGGTTGGGGAGCAGTTCTTC. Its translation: CASSSWRSGRVGEQFF.

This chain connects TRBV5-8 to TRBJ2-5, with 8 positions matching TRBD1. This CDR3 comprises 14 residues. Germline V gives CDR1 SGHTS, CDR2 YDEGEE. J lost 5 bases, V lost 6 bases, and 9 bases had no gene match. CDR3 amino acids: CASKVDRGRETQYF. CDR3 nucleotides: TGTGCCAGCAAGGTAGACAGGGGACGGGAGACCCAGTACTTC. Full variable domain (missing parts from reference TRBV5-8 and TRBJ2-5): EAGVTQSPTHLIKTRGQQATLRCSPISGHTSVYWYQQALGLGLQFLLWYDEGEERNRGNFPPRFSGRQFPNYSSELNVNALELEDSALYLCASKVDRGRETQYFGPGTRLLVL.

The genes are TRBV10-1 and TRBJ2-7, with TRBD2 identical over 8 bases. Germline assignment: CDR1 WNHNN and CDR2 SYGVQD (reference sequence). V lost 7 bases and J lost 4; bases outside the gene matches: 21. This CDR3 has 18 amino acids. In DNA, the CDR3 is TGCGCCAGCACCCTGAGTGGCGTCGGGAGGGCCCCTCGGTACGAGCAGTACTTC. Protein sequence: CASTLSGVGRAPRYEQYF.

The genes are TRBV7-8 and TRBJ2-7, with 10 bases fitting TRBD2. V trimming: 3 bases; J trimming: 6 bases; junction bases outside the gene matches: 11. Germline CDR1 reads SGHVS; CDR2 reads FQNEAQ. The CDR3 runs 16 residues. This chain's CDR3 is CASSFSSGRAQGEQYF. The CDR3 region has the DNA TGTGCCAGCAGCTTTTCCAGCGGGAGGGCCCAAGGCGAGCAGTACTTC.

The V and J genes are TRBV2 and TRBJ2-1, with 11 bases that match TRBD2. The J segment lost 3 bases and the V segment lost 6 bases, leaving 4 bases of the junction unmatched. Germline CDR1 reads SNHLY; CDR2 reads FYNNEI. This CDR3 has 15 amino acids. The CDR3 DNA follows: TGTGCCAGCAGGGAGACTAGCGGGATCTACAATGAGCAGTTCTTC. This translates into CASRETSGIYNEQFF.

This CDR3 reads CASSLAGRNPYGYTF. DNA of the CDR3: TGTGCCAGCAGCCTTGCCGGTCGGAATCCCTATGGCTACACCTTC. V usage is TRBV6-6 and J usage is TRBJ1-2; D not certain. In germline, CDR1 is MNHNY, CDR2 SVGAGI (reference sequence). This CDR3 spans 15 amino acids. V was clipped by 6 bases and J by 4 bases, with 18 bases between them.